This record looks at one T cell receptor beta chain sequence and its context. This clonotype was counted many times. There is no known antigen for this receptor. The record has no base qualities; no much larger clone is one base away. Profiling of TCR beta VDJ combinations and CDR3 sequences used genomic DNA as the template. An Illumina HiSeq 2000 was used for TCR repertoire sequencing. The original pipeline was this. Repertoires were assessed using TRBV/TRBJ rearrangement plots, CDR3 size and DJ length profiles, and Simpson's diversity index. Whichever DNA sequence was most abundant in the deep sequencing data was defined as the immunodominant clone. CDR3 amino acid sequences were checked for sharing across subjects and were also compared against the VDJdb database and published repertoires. The raw public reads went through TCRdb reprocessing: fastp at Q25, MiXCR clone calling, in-frame beta chains kept. Every CDR3 protein is listed once, alongside the most common genes and DNA of its rows. The V and J calls were not made by the authors but by TCRdb's processing. The sample table holds some 92,000 distinct CDR3 sequences, of which around 68% were seen once. Around three fifths of the sample goes to the ten largest clones.

The CDR3 measures 17 amino acids from cysteine to phenylalanine. Solely the CDR3 DNA is kept, with 51 bases framed from the first base. The germline V gene specifies SGHAT as CDR1 and FQNNGV as CDR2. The V and J ends are trimmed by 2 bases and 2 bases, leaving 19 bases between them. Expansion of CD8+CD57+ cells had been shown by flow cytometry in the patients chosen for sequencing. All patients had severe acquired aplastic anemia diagnosed by International Study of Aplastic Anemia and Agranulocytosis and Camitta criteria. Patients had received no therapy at the time of blood sampling. TCR repertoires of sorted CD4+ and CD8+ blood T cells from severe aplastic anemia patients and healthy subjects were deep-sequenced in the study. Patients were enrolled under clinicaltrials.gov protocols 00001620, 01623167, 00001397, 00071045, 00081523 and 00961064 in the USA. Ficoll-Paque density gradient centrifugation was used to isolate peripheral blood mononuclear cells. CD4+ and CD8+ T cells were sorted by FACS or magnetic beads before DNA extraction.

The data stem from a study of CD8+CD57+ T cells in acquired aplastic anemia (dated by TCRdb to 2017 to 2018). Study-level background: A mean of roughly 3.2 ug of DNA, ranging from roughly 0.18 to 30 ug, was extracted from sorted CD4+ and CD8+ cells. CD8+CD57+ expansion was defined as a frequency above the mean frequency observed in healthy subjects.

What the authors observed across the whole study: Twenty-nine CD8+ CDR3 sequences were found to be shared between patients and controls, but these sequences appeared to be highly expressed in patients and within the immunodominant clones of the patients. Between patients and healthy controls, no significant difference in CD8+ Simpson's diversity was found (P=0.060).

The clonotype originates from a human donor with aplastic anemia. The rearrangement joined TRBV11-2 to TRBJ2-7; no D gene call is confident. Sequencing input: sorted CD4+, CD8+, or CD8+CD57+ T cells (not recorded which) from PBMCs. The nucleotide sequence reads TGTGCCAGCAGCTTAATGTCGTTGGGCGCCTTAACCTACGAGCAGTACTTC. Translated, this is CASSLMSLGALTYEQYF.